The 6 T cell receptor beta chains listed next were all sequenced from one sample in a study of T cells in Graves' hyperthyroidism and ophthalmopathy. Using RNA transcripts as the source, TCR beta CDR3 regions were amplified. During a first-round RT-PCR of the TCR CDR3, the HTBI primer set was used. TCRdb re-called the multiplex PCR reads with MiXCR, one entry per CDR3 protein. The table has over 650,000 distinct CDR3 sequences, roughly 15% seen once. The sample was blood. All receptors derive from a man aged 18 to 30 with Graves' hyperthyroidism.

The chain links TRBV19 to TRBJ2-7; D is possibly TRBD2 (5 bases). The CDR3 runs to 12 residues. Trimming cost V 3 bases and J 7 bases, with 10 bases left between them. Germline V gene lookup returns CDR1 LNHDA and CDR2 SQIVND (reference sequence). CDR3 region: CASSIAEEEQYF. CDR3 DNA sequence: TGTGCCAGTAGTATTGCGGAGGAAGAGCAGTACTTC.

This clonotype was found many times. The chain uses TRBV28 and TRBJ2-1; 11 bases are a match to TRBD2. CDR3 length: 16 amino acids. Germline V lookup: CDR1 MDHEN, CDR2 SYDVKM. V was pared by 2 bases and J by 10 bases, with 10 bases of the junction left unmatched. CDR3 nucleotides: TGTGCCAGCAGTTTACTAGCGGGAGGTCACCGGCGGGAGCAGTTCTTC. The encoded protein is CASSLLAGGHRREQFF.

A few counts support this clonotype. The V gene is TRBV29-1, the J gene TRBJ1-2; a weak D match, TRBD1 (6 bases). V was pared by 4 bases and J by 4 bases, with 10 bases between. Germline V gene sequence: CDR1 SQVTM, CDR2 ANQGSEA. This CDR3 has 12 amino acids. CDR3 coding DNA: TGCAGCGTTGTACAGGGTGGCTATGGCTACACCTTC. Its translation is CSVVQGGYGYTF. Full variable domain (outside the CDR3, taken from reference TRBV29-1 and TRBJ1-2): SAVISQKPSRDICQRGTSLTIQCQVDSQVTMMFWYRQQPGQSLTLIATANQGSEATYESGFVIDKFPISRPNLTFSTLTVSNMSPEDSSIYLCSVVQGGYGYTFGSGTRLTVV.

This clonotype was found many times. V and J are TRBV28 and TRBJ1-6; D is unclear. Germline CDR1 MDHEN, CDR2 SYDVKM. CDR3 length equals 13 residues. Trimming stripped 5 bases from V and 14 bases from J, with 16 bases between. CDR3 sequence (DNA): TGTGCCAGCAGTGTGGACGGCGTCTCAACCCTCCACTTT. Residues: CASSVDGVSTLHF.

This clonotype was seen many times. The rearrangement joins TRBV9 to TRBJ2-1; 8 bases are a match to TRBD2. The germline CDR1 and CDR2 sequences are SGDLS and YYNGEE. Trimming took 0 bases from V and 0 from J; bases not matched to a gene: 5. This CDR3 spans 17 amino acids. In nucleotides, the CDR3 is TGTGCCAGCAGCGTAGAGGCGAGCGGGAGCTCCTACAATGAGCAGTTCTTC. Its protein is CASSVEASGSSYNEQFF.

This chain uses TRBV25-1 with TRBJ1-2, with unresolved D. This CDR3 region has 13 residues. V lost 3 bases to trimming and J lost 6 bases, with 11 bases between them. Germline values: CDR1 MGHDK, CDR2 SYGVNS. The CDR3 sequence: CASSDGPTHGYTF. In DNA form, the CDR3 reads TGTGCCAGCAGTGACGGACCCACCCATGGCTACACCTTC.